The sequence of this TCR beta chain was determined in a study of CD8 T cells in ankylosing spondylitis. The germline gives CDR1 SGHTA, CDR2 FQGNSA. The V gene lost 5 bases and the J gene lost 6 bases, with 15 bases spanning the gap. This CDR3 is 14 amino acids long. Quantitative molecular-barcoded 5'-RACE generated the TCR beta libraries. TCRdb re-analysed the 5' RACE reads in MiXCR, keeping a single row per CDR3 protein. The sample has 200,000 to 300,000 distinct CDR3 sequences; roughly 32% are singletons. The source material was blood, either unsorted or a sorted T cell fraction (not recorded which). The source is a male donor with ankylosing spondylitis or in good health (not recorded which). The chain uses TRBV7-2 and TRBJ2-3; D uncertain. The CDR3 loop reads CASSQRGQRDTQYF. The CDR3 nucleotides are TGTGCCAGCAGCCAGAGAGGCCAACGGGATACGCAGTATTTT.